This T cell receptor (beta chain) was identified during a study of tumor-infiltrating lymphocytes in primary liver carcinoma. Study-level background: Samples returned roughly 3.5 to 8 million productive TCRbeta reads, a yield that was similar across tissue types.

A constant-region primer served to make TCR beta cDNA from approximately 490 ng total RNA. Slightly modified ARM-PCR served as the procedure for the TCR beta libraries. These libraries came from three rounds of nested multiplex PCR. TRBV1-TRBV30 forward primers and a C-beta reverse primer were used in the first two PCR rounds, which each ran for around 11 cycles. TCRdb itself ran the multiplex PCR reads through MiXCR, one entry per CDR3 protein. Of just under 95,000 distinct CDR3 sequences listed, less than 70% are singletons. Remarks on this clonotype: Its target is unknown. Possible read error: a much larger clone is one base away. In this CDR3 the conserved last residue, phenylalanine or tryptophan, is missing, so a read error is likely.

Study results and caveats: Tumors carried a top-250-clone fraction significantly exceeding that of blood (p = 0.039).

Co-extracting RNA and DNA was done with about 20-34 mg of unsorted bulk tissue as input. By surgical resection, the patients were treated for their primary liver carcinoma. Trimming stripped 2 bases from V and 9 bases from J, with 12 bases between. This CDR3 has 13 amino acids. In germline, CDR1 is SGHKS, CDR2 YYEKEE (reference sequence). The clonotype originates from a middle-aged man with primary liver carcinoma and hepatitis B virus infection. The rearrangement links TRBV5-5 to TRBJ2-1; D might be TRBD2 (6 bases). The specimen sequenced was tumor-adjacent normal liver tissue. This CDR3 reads CASSLTSLGEQFI. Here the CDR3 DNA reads TGTGCCAGCAGCTTAACTAGCCTCGGTGAGCAGTTCATC.